These T cell receptor beta chains were read from a single sample in a study of T cells in Graves' hyperthyroidism and ophthalmopathy. Via MiXCR, TCRdb re-called the multiplex PCR reads, giving one row per CDR3 protein. The sample has about 530,000 distinct CDR3 sequences, 15% to 20% seen once; the top ten hold 17%. Sequencing used blood. These receptors were taken from a woman aged 18-35 years with Graves' ophthalmopathy. Both conserved end residues are part of each CDR3. Fields, in order: D gene, clone size, CDR3 length, V gene, J gene, CDR3 protein, CDR3 DNA. The D gene is left open where the match is weak. A row's size may be missing; if present it is once, few, many or a size class.

D gene: TRBD1; clone size: many; CDR3 length: 16; V gene: TRBV11-2; J gene: TRBJ1-3; CDR3 protein: CASSPGTGHSGNTIYF; CDR3 DNA: TGTGCCAGCAGCCCGGGGACAGGGCACTCTGGAAACACCATATATTTT
D gene: TRBD2; clone size: many; CDR3 length: 15; V gene: TRBV27; J gene: TRBJ2-1; CDR3 protein: CASSGGLGSDNEQFF; CDR3 DNA: TGTGCCAGCAGTGGGGGACTAGGTTCTGACAATGAGCAGTTCTTC
D gene: TRBD1; clone size: many; CDR3 length: 13; V gene: TRBV20-1; J gene: TRBJ2-1; CDR3 protein: CSIWTGRYNEQFF; CDR3 DNA: TGCAGTATCTGGACAGGGAGATACAATGAGCAGTTCTTC
D gene: TRBD1; clone size: few; CDR3 length: 15; V gene: TRBV6-1; J gene: TRBJ1-2; CDR3 protein: CASNTRTGGSYGYTF; CDR3 DNA: TGTGCCAGCAACACTAGGACAGGGGGCTCCTATGGCTACACCTTC
D gene: TRBD1; clone size: many; CDR3 length: 14; V gene: TRBV28; J gene: TRBJ1-2; CDR3 protein: CASSSGQGSYGYTF; CDR3 DNA: TGTGCCAGCAGTTCGGGACAGGGAAGCTATGGCTACACCTTC
D gene: .; clone size: many; CDR3 length: 13; V gene: TRBV2; J gene: TRBJ2-1; CDR3 protein: CASRMTGYNEQFF; CDR3 DNA: TGTGCCAGCAGGATGACAGGTTACAATGAGCAGTTCTTC
D gene: TRBD1; clone size: many; CDR3 length: 15; V gene: TRBV11-1; J gene: TRBJ2-1; CDR3 protein: CASSSRTGYPNEQFF; CDR3 DNA: TGTGCCAGCAGCTCCAGGACAGGCTACCCTAATGAGCAGTTCTTC
D gene: TRBD1; clone size: many; CDR3 length: 17; V gene: TRBV28; J gene: TRBJ2-5; CDR3 protein: CASSSLIFDRGEETQYF; CDR3 DNA: TGTGCCAGCAGTTCCTTAATCTTCGACAGGGGGGAGGAGACCCAGTACTTC
D gene: TRBD2; clone size: many; CDR3 length: 14; V gene: TRBV19; J gene: TRBJ2-1; CDR3 protein: CASSVTSGYNEQFF; CDR3 DNA: TGTGCCAGTAGTGTGACTAGCGGCTACAATGAGCAGTTCTTC
D gene: TRBD2; clone size: .; CDR3 length: 20; V gene: TRBV12-3/TRBV12-4; J gene: TRBJ2-7; CDR3 protein: CASSLRGLGLAGPSSYEQYF; CDR3 DNA: TGTGCCAGCAGTTTAAGGGGACTTGGACTAGCGGGGCCGAGCTCCTACGAGCAGTACTTC
D gene: .; clone size: few; CDR3 length: 15; V gene: TRBV9; J gene: TRBJ1-1; CDR3 protein: CASSVGGSGNAEAFF; CDR3 DNA: TGTGCTAGCAGCGTGGGGGGTTCGGGGAATGCTGAAGCTTTCTTT
D gene: .; clone size: .; CDR3 length: 13; V gene: TRBV30; J gene: TRBJ1-5; CDR3 protein: CAWSVQAYQPQHF; CDR3 DNA: TGTGCCTGGAGTGTACAGGCTTATCAGCCCCAGCATTTT